The next 21 T cell receptor beta chains were all read from a single sample in a study of T cell responses to AZD1222 COVID-19 vaccine. Measured with immunoSEQ multiplex PCR; TCRdb has only the in-frame clones, and not every one. The data hold 150,000 or so clones, with 92% observed a single time. Here the sequenced sample was peripheral blood, taken 28 days after the second AZD1222 dose. The origin of the receptors is an adult who received the AZD1222 COVID-19 vaccine.

The genes are TRBV24-1 and TRBJ1-2; TRBD1 aligns across 10 bases. Looked up from germline, CDR1 is KGHDR and CDR2 is SFDVKD. CDR3 length: 14 amino acids. V shed 2 bases, J shed 6 bases, and the junction held 2 bases outside the gene matches. This CDR3 reads CATSDSGQGHGYTF. The CDR3 DNA is TGTGCCACCAGTGATTCGGGACAGGGGCATGGCTACACCTTC.

The J gene is TRBJ2-1, the V gene TRBV7-3; TRBD2 aligns across 10 bases. Germline CDR1 SGHTA, CDR2 FQGTGA. After removal of 5 bases from V and 1 base from J, the junction contained 11 bases not matched to a gene. The CDR3 sequence is 18 residues long. The CDR3 loop is CASSPRSGRGQSYNEQFF. The CDR3 bases are TGTGCCAGCAGCCCCCGCAGCGGGAGGGGCCAGTCCTACAATGAGCAGTTCTTC. Full variable domain (rest looked up from reference TRBV7-3 and TRBJ2-1): GAGVSQTPSNKVTEKGKYVELRCDPISGHTALYWYRQSLGQGPEFLIYFQGTGAADDSGLPNDRFFAVRPEGSVSTLKIQRTERGDSAVYLCASSPRSGRGQSYNEQFFGPGTRLTVL.

The V call is TRBV21-1, the J call TRBJ2-2; TRBD1 was called by the table and not checked on the DNA. TRBV21-1 is deemed a pseudogene. The CDR3 consists of 15 residues. In DNA, the CDR3 is TGTGCCAGCAGCAGCTGGACAGAGAACACCGGGGAGCTGTTTTTT. Protein: CASSSWTENTGELFF.

The chain employs TRBV28 and TRBJ2-5; D gene uncertain. The CDR3 has 12 residues. V was shortened by 3 bases and J by 6 bases, with 8 bases between the two germline ends. The germline gives CDR1 MDHEN, CDR2 SYDVKM. The CDR3: CASSFSGQTQYF. The CDR3 nucleotides read TGTGCCAGCAGTTTCTCAGGACAGACCCAGTACTTC. Looking up the rest from reference TRBV28 and TRBJ2-5 gives the full variable domain: DVKVTQSSRYLVKRTGEKVFLECVQDMDHENMFWYRQDPGLGLRLIYFSYDVKMKEKGDIPEGYSVSREKKERFSLILESASTNQTSMYLCASSFSGQTQYFGPGTRLLVL.

The chain links TRBV5-1 to TRBJ2-2; 9 positions agree with TRBD1. The CDR3 has 15 amino acids. Germline assignment: CDR1 SGHRS and CDR2 YFSETQ. V was pared by 3 bases and J by 5 bases, with 5 bases of the junction left unmatched. The DNA of the CDR3 is TGCGCCAGCAGCTCGGGACAGGGATGGACCGGGGAGCTGTTTTTT. Translating it yields CASSSGQGWTGELFF.

V usage is TRBV27 and J usage is TRBJ1-6; 9 bases line up with TRBD1. Trimming took 8 bases from V and 6 from J; bases not matched to a gene: 5. Germline V lookup: CDR1 MNHEY, CDR2 SMNVEV (reference sequence). The CDR3 totals 14 residues. The CDR3 region has the DNA TGTGCCAGCGGACAGGGGTTAGGTAATTCACCCCTCCACTTT. It encodes CASGQGLGNSPLHF.

The gene calls are TRBV15 and TRBJ2-7; a possible D gene is TRBD2 (5 bases). The CDR3 extends over 15 amino acids. Deletions cut 0 bases from V and 0 bases from J, with 9 bases between. Germline V gene lookup returns CDR1 LNHNV and CDR2 YYDKDF (reference sequence). The CDR3 reads CATSRDAGSSYEQYF. As DNA, the CDR3 is TGTGCCACCAGCAGAGATGCGGGCAGCTCCTACGAGCAGTACTTC.

V usage is TRBV18 and J usage is TRBJ1-5; TRBD1 aligns across 7 bases. The germline gives CDR1 KGHSH, CDR2 LQKENI. V lost 0 bases and J lost 3; bases outside the gene matches: 5. CDR3 length equals 16 residues. CDR3 amino acids: CASSPPLGGPNQPQHF. The CDR3 nucleotides are TGTGCCAGCTCACCACCTTTAGGGGGCCCCAATCAGCCCCAGCATTTT.

The chain carries TRBV7-8 and TRBJ2-5; TRBD1 aligns across 8 bases. V was pared by 2 bases and J by 5 bases, with 13 bases of the junction left unmatched. Germline V gene lookup returns CDR1 SGHVS and CDR2 FQNEAQ. The CDR3 runs to 17 residues. The CDR3 spells CASSLSGGQGVLETQYF. The CDR3 DNA reads as TGTGCCAGCAGCTTAAGCGGCGGACAGGGAGTTCTCGAGACCCAGTACTTC.

The chain recombines TRBV12-3 or TRBV12-4 with TRBJ2-7; 9 bases fit TRBD1. The length of the CDR3 is 13 residues. V lost 5 bases and J lost 5; bases outside the gene matches: 4. The CDR3 protein is CASSPGTGNEQYF. The CDR3 coding sequence is TGTGCCAGCAGTCCGGGGACAGGGAACGAGCAGTACTTC.

The chain links TRBV6-5 to TRBJ2-1; TRBD2 is a possible D gene (6 bases). Per the germline V gene, CDR1 is MNHEY and CDR2 is SVGAGI. The CDR3 is 15 residues long. Trimming stripped 5 bases from V and 7 bases from J, with 18 bases between. This chain's CDR3 is CASSPLATPRNEQFF. The DNA of the CDR3 is TGTGCCAGCAGTCCCCTAGCGACCCCCCGTAATGAGCAGTTCTTC.

The V call is TRBV3-1 (or the pseudogene TRBV3-2), the J call TRBJ1-1; maybe TRBD1 (5 bases). There are 15 residues in the CDR3. V was clipped by 1 base and J by 0 bases, with 9 bases between them. From germline, CDR1 is LGHDT and CDR2 YNNKEL (reference sequence). CDR3 sequence reads: CASSQVTVMNTEAFF. In nucleotides, the CDR3 is TGTGCCAGCAGCCAAGTGACAGTCATGAACACTGAAGCTTTCTTT.

The chain uses TRBV6-5 and TRBJ1-3; the D is unclear. The CDR3 spans 15 residues. CDR1 and CDR2 from the germline V gene are MNHEY and SVGAGI. Trimming took 7 bases from V and 0 from J, leaving 13 bases between them. The CDR3 spells CASNGVSDSGNTIYF. DNA of the CDR3: TGTGCCAGCAACGGGGTCTCCGACTCTGGAAACACCATATATTTT.

The chain employs TRBV9 and TRBJ2-3; the match to TRBD2 covers 10 bases. The V gene's germline CDR1 is SGDLS and CDR2 YYNGEE. This CDR3 spans 15 amino acids. With V trimmed by 4 bases and J by 4 bases, 6 bases remained unmatched. The CDR3 bases are TGTGCCAGCAGCTTCAAAGCGGGAGGGTCAGATACGCAGTATTTT. As protein: CASSFKAGGSDTQYF.

The genes are TRBV29-1 and TRBJ2-3, with a weak D call TRBD2 (5 bases). The length of the CDR3 is 13 residues. Germline V gene data show CDR1 as SQVTM and CDR2 as ANQGSEA. The germline V and J ends were trimmed by 8 bases and 1 base, with 13 bases remaining between them. The CDR3 loop reads CSTRWRGTDTQYF. DNA of the CDR3: TGCAGCACCCGGTGGCGGGGCACAGATACGCAGTATTTT.

This clone was observed a handful of times. This chain links TRBV7-8 with TRBJ1-1; weak D call: TRBD1 (6 bases). V lost 9 bases, J lost 0 bases, and 8 bases lay in between. The germline V gene has CDR1 SGHVS and CDR2 FQNEAQ. There are 12 residues in the CDR3. CDR3 residues: CASNRVNTEAFF. In DNA, the CDR3 is TGTGCCAGTAACAGGGTGAACACTGAAGCTTTCTTT.

The chain links TRBV9 to TRBJ1-3, with D perhaps matching TRBD1 (6 bases). Trimming pared 3 bases from V and 1 base from J, leaving 23 bases between. This CDR3 comprises 19 residues. The germline V gene encodes CDR1 SGDLS and CDR2 YYNGEE. The CDR3 sequence: CASSAGSAGVSSSGNTIYF. The CDR3 bases are TGTGCCAGCAGCGCCGGCTCGGCAGGGGTAAGCAGTTCTGGAAACACCATATATTTT. The variable domain in full, completed from reference TRBV9 and TRBJ1-3, reads DSGVTQTPKHLITATGQRVTLRCSPRSGDLSVYWYQQSLDQGLQFLIQYYNGEERAKGNILERFSAQQFPDLHSELNLSSLELGDSALYFCASSAGSAGVSSSGNTIYFGEGSWLTVV.

The V and J genes are TRBV4-3 and TRBJ2-5; D is unclear. CDR1 and CDR2 (germline): LGHNA, YSLEER. The CDR3 spans 14 residues. Trimming pared 0 bases from V and 3 bases from J, leaving 8 bases between. The CDR3 DNA sequence: TGCGCCAGCAGCCAAGATCTCCTTAAAGAGACCCAGTACTTC. The encoded protein is CASSQDLLKETQYF.

Only one count was recorded for this clone. The chain combines TRBV6-2 or TRBV6-3 with TRBJ2-3; TRBD2 agrees at 9 bases. The CDR3 length is 15 residues. The germline V gene encodes CDR1 MNHEY and CDR2 SVGEGT. V lost 2 bases and J lost 2; bases outside the gene matches: 2. CDR3 bases: TGTGCCAGCAGTTACGCTAGCGGGAACACAGATACGCAGTATTTT. It specifies CASSYASGNTDTQYF.

The chain has TRBV11-2 and TRBJ2-7; 9 bases map to TRBD2. The CDR3 consists of 13 residues. The germline V gene has CDR1 SGHAT and CDR2 FQNNGV. J was trimmed by 3 bases and V by 6 bases; bases with no gene match: 3. CDR3 nucleotide sequence: TGTGCCAGCAGGGGACTAGCCGACTACGAGCAGTACTTC. Encoded protein: CASRGLADYEQYF.

The chain recombines TRBV6-4 with TRBJ2-3; tentative D call: TRBD1 (5 bases). Deletions cut 3 bases from V and 3 bases from J, with 10 bases between. The CDR3 covers 14 residues. Germline CDR1 MRHNA, CDR2 SNTAGT. The CDR3 region is CASSEGVGTDTQYF. In nucleotides, the CDR3 is TGTGCCAGCAGTGAAGGGGTAGGAACAGATACGCAGTATTTT.